Listed below are T cell receptor beta chains from one sample, sequenced in a study of T-cell memory formation after mild COVID-19. TCRdb re-called the 5' RACE reads with MiXCR, one entry per CDR3 protein. Of fewer than 700,000 distinct CDR3 sequences in the sample, about 20% were seen once. The sample taken for sequencing was PBMCs or a T cell subset sorted from them (not recorded which). These receptors were taken from an adult woman who had mild COVID-19 (a few samples of this study predate the infection). Cell type and time point are not known. Both conserved end residues are part of each CDR3. The D gene is left open where the match is weak. Some rows have no size entry. The others give once, few or many, or a class for an expanded clone.

J	V	D	size	CDR3	DNA
TRBJ2-1	TRBV11-3	TRBD2	-	CASTPGTSGYNEQFF	TGTGCCAGCACCCCTGGGACTAGCGGATACAATGAGCAGTTCTTC
TRBJ2-1	TRBV10-3	-	-	CAISESGEVAYNEQFF	TGTGCCATCAGTGAGTCAGGGGAGGTCGCCTACAATGAGCAGTTCTTC
TRBJ2-2	TRBV9	TRBD2	-	CASSPPFGLAGAGELFF	TGTGCCAGCAGCCCCCCTTTCGGACTAGCGGGAGCCGGGGAGCTGTTTTTT
TRBJ2-3	TRBV19	TRBD1	few	CASSWPGGSSDTQYF	TGTGCCAGTAGTTGGCCAGGGGGATCGTCAGATACGCAGTATTTT
TRBJ1-1	TRBV7-2	-	-	CASSLEGFGNTEAFF	TGTGCCAGCAGCTTAGAAGGATTCGGGAACACTGAAGCTTTCTTT
TRBJ1-5	TRBV20-1	TRBD1	few	CSASVLGQVNQPQHF	TGCAGTGCTAGTGTCCTAGGACAGGTAAATCAGCCCCAGCATTTT
TRBJ2-5	TRBV12-3/TRBV12-4	-	-	CASSYDVGETQYF	TGTGCCAGCAGTTATGACGTGGGGGAGACCCAGTACTTC
TRBJ2-3	TRBV9	-	few	CASSTPGTSTDTQYF	TGTGCCAGCAGCACCCCCGGGACTAGCACAGATACGCAGTATTTT
TRBJ2-2	TRBV30	-	few	CAWSLNTGELFF	TGTGCCTGGAGTCTAAACACCGGGGAGCTGTTTTTT
TRBJ2-3	TRBV6-2/TRBV6-3	-	-	CASSYLAGAGYTQYF	TGTGCCAGCAGTTACTTGGCGGGTGCGGGATATACGCAGTATTTT
TRBJ1-2	TRBV12-3/TRBV12-4	-	-	CASSLYRGTHGYTF	TGTGCCAGCAGTTTGTACCGGGGAACCCATGGCTACACCTTC
TRBJ2-3	TRBV7-8	-	few	CASSFPYVLDTDTQYF	TGTGCCAGCAGCTTCCCTTACGTTCTGGACACAGATACGCAGTATTTT
TRBJ2-3	TRBV21-1	-	few	CASSNKTSAGTDTQYF	TGTGCCAGCAGCAACAAGACTAGCGCAGGCACAGATACGCAGTATTTT
TRBJ2-3	TRBV6-2/TRBV6-3	TRBD1	-	CASSAPGQGLDTQYF	TGTGCCAGCAGCGCTCCGGGACAGGGGTTAGATACGCAGTATTTT
TRBJ1-2	TRBV6-2/TRBV6-3	-	few	CASRDISYGYTF	TGTGCCAGCAGAGACATCAGCTATGGCTACACCTTC
TRBJ1-5	TRBV24-1	-	-	CATSDPGEPQHF	TGTGCCACCAGTGATCCCGGGGAGCCCCAGCATTTT
TRBJ2-3	TRBV12-3/TRBV12-4	TRBD2	-	CASSSALGTSGSTDTQYF	TGTGCCAGCAGTTCGGCCCTGGGGACTAGCGGGAGCACAGATACGCAGTATTTT
TRBJ1-4	TRBV7-2	-	few	CASSLGQNNEKLFF	TGTGCCAGCAGCCTTGGACAAAATAATGAAAAACTGTTTTTT
TRBJ1-1	TRBV5-1	TRBD1	-	CASGSGQTNTEAFF	TGCGCCAGCGGGTCGGGACAGACGAACACTGAAGCTTTCTTT
TRBJ1-1	TRBV12-3/TRBV12-4	-	-	CASSFRQADTEAFF	TGTGCCAGCAGTTTCAGACAGGCGGACACTGAAGCTTTCTTT
TRBJ2-3	TRBV7-9	TRBD2	few	CASGFLAVTDTQYF	TGTGCCAGCGGCTTCCTAGCGGTCACAGATACGCAGTATTTT
TRBJ1-6	TRBV7-9	-	-	CASTLSQGHYNSPLHF	TGTGCCAGCACCCTCTCCCAGGGTCACTATAATTCACCCCTCCACTTT
TRBJ1-2	TRBV6-5	-	-	CASSYAPRGGPRYGYTF	TGTGCCAGCAGTTACGCCCCCCGTGGGGGTCCGCGTTATGGCTACACCTTC
TRBJ2-3	TRBV12-3/TRBV12-4	TRBD2	-	CASRPTGGPDTQYF	TGTGCCAGCAGGCCGACGGGGGGGCCAGATACGCAGTATTTT
TRBJ2-3	TRBV6-6	-	-	CASSYEGSTDTQYF	TGTGCCAGCAGTTACGAGGGGAGCACAGATACGCAGTATTTT
TRBJ2-7	TRBV7-2	-	-	CASSLAGLGVSYEQYF	TGTGCCAGCAGCTTAGCCGGGTTAGGCGTCTCCTACGAGCAGTACTTC
TRBJ2-7	TRBV6-2/TRBV6-3	-	few	CASSFPGEQYF	TGTGCCAGCAGTTTTCCCGGCGAGCAGTACTTC
TRBJ2-3	TRBV6-2/TRBV6-3	-	-	CASSSTRSTQYF	TGTGCCAGCAGTTCCACCCGGAGTACGCAGTATTTT
TRBJ1-2	TRBV7-9	-	few	CASSQNVGDYGYTF	TGTGCCAGCAGCCAGAACGTGGGGGACTATGGCTACACCTTC
TRBJ2-1	TRBV7-3	-	once	CASSLIGRESSYNEQFF	TGTGCCAGCAGCTTAATTGGCCGGGAAAGCTCCTACAATGAGCAGTTCTTC
TRBJ2-3	TRBV14	-	-	CASSQRGAGLRTDTQYF	TGTGCCAGCAGCCAGCGAGGAGCGGGTCTTCGGACGGATACGCAGTATTTT
TRBJ1-1	TRBV3-1	TRBD1	-	CASSQRDRLNTEAFF	TGTGCCAGCAGCCAGAGGGACAGGTTGAACACTGAAGCTTTCTTT
TRBJ2-7	TRBV7-9	TRBD1	-	CASSSTQGPRPAEQYF	TGTGCCAGCAGTTCCACACAGGGGCCTCGACCTGCCGAGCAGTACTTC
TRBJ2-1	TRBV20-1	TRBD2	-	CSAVWTSGSRVNEQFF	TGCAGTGCTGTATGGACTAGCGGGAGTCGGGTCAATGAGCAGTTCTTC
TRBJ2-5	TRBV5-5	TRBD2	few	CASSREGLQETQYF	TGTGCCAGCAGCCGGGAGGGACTACAAGAGACCCAGTACTTC
TRBJ2-7	TRBV29-1	-	-	CSVGGPTYEQYF	TGCAGCGTTGGAGGCCCCACCTACGAGCAGTACTTC
TRBJ1-1	TRBV7-2	TRBD1	few	CASRADRGWTEAFF	TGTGCCAGCAGGGCCGACAGGGGTTGGACTGAAGCTTTCTTT
TRBJ2-7	TRBV5-4	-	-	CASSSPPGLRDSYEQYF	TGTGCCAGCAGCTCCCCCCCGGGACTCCGAGACTCCTACGAGCAGTACTTC
TRBJ1-2	TRBV2	-	-	CASTQRGYGYTF	TGTGCCAGCACCCAGAGGGGGTATGGCTACACCTTC
TRBJ2-1	TRBV27	-	few	CASRLGQRYNEQFF	TGTGCCAGCAGGCTAGGACAGAGATACAATGAGCAGTTCTTC
TRBJ1-2	TRBV12-3/TRBV12-4	TRBD1	many	CASRWTGAFYGYTF	TGTGCCAGCAGATGGACAGGGGCCTTCTATGGCTACACCTTC
TRBJ2-6	TRBV30	-	few	CACSTGHLSSGANVLTF	TGTGCCTGTTCTACGGGACACTTAAGCTCTGGGGCCAACGTCCTGACTTTC
TRBJ1-3	TRBV20-1	-	-	CSATDTGNTIYF	TGCAGTGCTACCGACACAGGAAACACCATATATTTT
TRBJ2-1	TRBV12-3/TRBV12-4	TRBD2	few	CASSLPKRLAGDNEQFF	TGTGCCAGCAGTCTACCAAAGAGACTAGCGGGTGACAATGAGCAGTTCTTC
TRBJ2-3	TRBV7-9	-	-	CASSLGGMDTQYF	TGTGCCAGCAGCTTAGGGGGAATGGATACGCAGTATTTT
TRBJ2-7	TRBV12-3/TRBV12-4	-	-	CASSSPEGSYEQYF	TGTGCCAGCAGCTCCCCCGAAGGCTCCTACGAGCAGTACTTC
TRBJ1-2	TRBV12-3/TRBV12-4	TRBD1	-	CASSLVGGGQGVYGYTF	TGTGCCAGCAGTTTAGTGGGTGGGGGACAGGGAGTCTATGGCTACACCTTC
TRBJ1-1	TRBV4-3	TRBD1	many	CASSQGSGQGARGAFF	TGCGCCAGCAGCCAGGGATCGGGACAGGGCGCGAGAGGGGCTTTCTTT
TRBJ1-2	TRBV5-1	-	-	CASSLDTDYGYTF	TGCGCCAGCAGCTTAGACACCGACTATGGCTACACCTTC
TRBJ1-1	TRBV3-1	-	-	CASSRVQGTTEAFF	TGTGCCAGCAGCCGAGTACAGGGAACCACTGAAGCTTTCTTT
TRBJ2-3	TRBV11-2	-	few	CASSYSSMADTQYF	TGTGCCAGCAGCTACAGCTCTATGGCAGATACGCAGTATTTT
TRBJ2-3	TRBV2	TRBD2	few	CASSDAGGGPDTQYF	TGTGCCAGCAGTGATGCGGGGGGCGGGCCAGATACGCAGTATTTT
TRBJ1-6	TRBV11-1	-	few	CASSALREVGSPLHF	TGTGCCAGCAGCGCGCTCCGGGAAGTGGGTTCACCCCTCCACTTT
TRBJ2-7	TRBV7-2	-	few	CASSLGWRGTSYEQYF	TGTGCCAGCAGCTTAGGGTGGAGGGGGACATCCTACGAGCAGTACTTC
TRBJ2-3	TRBV5-1	TRBD2	-	CASSLITSGESTDTQYF	TGCGCCAGCAGCTTGATAACTAGCGGGGAAAGCACAGATACGCAGTATTTT
TRBJ2-3	TRBV20-1	TRBD2	few	CSAPPGLAPDTQYF	TGCAGTGCCCCTCCGGGACTAGCTCCAGACACGCAGTATTTT
TRBJ2-1	TRBV12-3/TRBV12-4	-	few	CASSFWRRGLTWSYNEQFF	TGTGCCAGCAGTTTCTGGCGGAGGGGGCTGACGTGGTCCTACAATGAGCAGTTCTTC
TRBJ2-7	TRBV29-1	-	few	CSAASSAGYEQYF	TGCAGCGCCGCCTCTAGCGCTGGCTACGAGCAGTACTTC
TRBJ2-7	TRBV6-5	TRBD2	few	CASRSLAEKPYEQYF	TGTGCCAGCAGGTCTCTAGCGGAAAAGCCCTACGAGCAGTACTTC
TRBJ2-2	TRBV27	TRBD2	few	CASSPGTSGHTGELFF	TGTGCCAGCAGTCCCGGGACTAGCGGGCACACCGGGGAGCTGTTTTTT